Below are 21 T cell receptor beta chains sequenced from a single sample in a study of blood T cell repertoires in COVID-19. Only in-frame clones appear in the TCRdb table, and some are missing; sequencing was by immunoSEQ multiplex PCR. The sample lists more than 90,000 clones, about 77% occurring once. Sequencing input: peripheral blood. All receptors derive from a woman of 80 years or more with acute or convalescent COVID-19.

The genes are TRBV6-2 or TRBV6-3 and TRBJ1-6; 7 bases fit TRBD1. CDR3 length: 14 residues. V shed 4 bases and J 9 bases; nucleotides not matched to a gene: 6. CDR1 is MNHEY and CDR2 is SVGEGT in the germline V gene. The CDR3 spells CASSSGQETSPLHF. As DNA, the CDR3 is TGTGCCAGCAGTTCCGGACAGGAAACTTCACCCCTCCACTTT.

This clone has only a few counts. The chain joins TRBV6-2 or TRBV6-3 to TRBJ2-7; TRBD2 agrees at 13 bases. The V gene end was trimmed by 4 bases and the J gene end by 6 bases; junction bases not matched to a gene: 9. The CDR3 totals 16 residues. CDR1 MNHEY and CDR2 SVGEGT come from the germline V gene. CDR3 in amino acids: CASSSSRTSGGGEQYF. The CDR3, as DNA: TGTGCCAGCAGTTCCTCCCGGACTAGCGGGGGAGGCGAGCAGTACTTC.

V usage is TRBV5-1 and J usage is TRBJ2-5; TRBD1 matches 8 bases. CDR1 SGHRS and CDR2 YFSETQ come from the germline V gene. The CDR3 runs 14 residues. The V segment lost 4 bases and the J segment 3 bases; nucleotides outside the gene matches: 5. The CDR3 sequence: CASSPGQVKETQYF. As DNA, the CDR3 is TGCGCCAGCAGCCCGGGACAGGTCAAAGAGACCCAGTACTTC.

This sequence joins TRBV27 and TRBJ2-3; D not resolved. Germline CDR1 reads MNHEY; CDR2 reads SMNVEV (reference sequence). Trimming pared 4 bases from V and 2 bases from J, leaving 13 bases between. CDR3 length: 15 amino acids. CDR3 sequence: CASSSPPRHTDTQYF. CDR3 DNA sequence: TGTGCCAGCAGTTCCCCCCCCCGACACACAGATACGCAGTATTTT.

This rearrangement joins TRBV24-1 to TRBJ2-5; 9 positions match TRBD1. This CDR3 comprises 16 residues. Germline V gene data show CDR1 as KGHDR and CDR2 as SFDVKD. V dropped 9 bases and J dropped 5; count of bases not matched to a gene: 15. The CDR3 loop reads CATRLRDRDSQETQYF. The CDR3 DNA follows: TGTGCCACCCGGCTCCGGGACAGGGATTCTCAGGAGACCCAGTACTTC.

The chain recombines TRBV19 with TRBJ2-7; D remains ambiguous. In germline, CDR1 is LNHDA, CDR2 SQIVND (reference sequence). The CDR3 sequence is 13 residues long. The germline V and J ends were trimmed by 1 base and 3 bases, with 7 bases remaining between them. This chain's CDR3 is CASSIAIGYEQYF. In DNA form, the CDR3 reads TGTGCCAGTAGTATAGCGATCGGCTACGAGCAGTACTTC. The variable domain in full, with the rest retrieved from reference TRBV19 and TRBJ2-7, is DGGITQSPKYLFRKEGQNVTLSCEQNLNHDAMYWYRQDPGQGLRLIYYSQIVNDFQKGDIAEGYSVSREKKESFPLTVTSAQKNPTAFYLCASSIAIGYEQYFGPGTRLTVT.

The chain couples TRBV21-1 to TRBJ1-2. TRBV21-1 is reported as a pseudogene. The CDR3 is 15 amino acids. The CDR3 reads CASSSRTAGHYGYTF. The CDR3 DNA sequence: TGTGCCAGCAGCTCCCGGACAGCGGGGCACTATGGCTACACCTTC.

This chain links TRBV29-1 with TRBJ1-2, with D perhaps TRBD1 (5 bases). There are 14 residues in the CDR3. Germline values: CDR1 SQVTM, CDR2 ANQGSEA. Trimming took 6 bases from V and 6 from J, leaving 20 bases between them. CDR3 sequence (DNA): TGCAGCGTGCCCATTAATGGGGCGAATGATGGCTACACCTTC. It is translated as CSVPINGANDGYTF.

The J gene is TRBJ1-1, the V gene TRBV27; weak D call: TRBD1 (5 bases). Germline V gives CDR1 MNHEY, CDR2 SMNVEV (reference sequence). The CDR3 runs to 15 residues. The germline V and J ends were trimmed by 8 bases and 5 bases, with 21 bases remaining between them. The CDR3 coding sequence is TGTGCCAGCCGCGAATTGGGGGGGGGAGATACTGAAGCTTTCTTT. It is translated as CASRELGGGDTEAFF.

The V and J genes are TRBV7-9 and TRBJ2-7; 7 nucleotides line up with TRBD1. CDR1 SEHNR and CDR2 FQNEAQ come from the germline V gene (reference sequence). The CDR3 length is 17 residues. Trimming took 4 bases from V and 1 from J; bases not matched to a gene: 13. CDR3 region: CASSSFVLGTASYEQYF. The CDR3 DNA sequence: TGTGCCAGCAGCTCCTTCGTATTAGGGACAGCGTCCTACGAGCAGTACTTC.

This rearrangement joins TRBV10-3 to TRBJ2-3; 9 bases map to TRBD1. The V segment lost 4 bases and the J segment 2 bases; nucleotides outside the gene matches: 7. The CDR3 covers 16 residues. The germline gives CDR1 ENHRY, CDR2 SYGVKD. CDR3 nucleotide sequence: TGTGCCATCAGTGGGGAGGGGACAGGGTTCACAGATACGCAGTATTTT. This gives the protein CAISGEGTGFTDTQYF.

The chain is built from TRBV6-2 or TRBV6-3 and TRBJ2-2; tentative D call: TRBD1 (6 bases). The germline V gene has CDR1 MNHEY and CDR2 SVGEGT. Trimming pared 4 bases from V and 1 base from J, leaving 10 bases between. The CDR3 loop spans 15 amino acids. Written as DNA, the CDR3 is TGTGCCAGCAGTTCCCCGACAGGGAACACCGGGGAGCTGTTTTTT. It translates to CASSSPTGNTGELFF.

This clone was counted between two and nine times. The chain links TRBV6-5 to TRBJ1-2; D gene unclear. The CDR3 contains 13 residues. Germline assignment: CDR1 MNHEY and CDR2 SVGAGI. V lost 2 bases, J lost 8 bases, and 12 bases lay in between. CDR3 protein: CASSYTLREGYTF. The CDR3 bases are TGTGCCAGCAGTTACACGTTAAGGGAGGGCTACACCTTC.

This chain uses TRBV5-1 with TRBJ2-5, with 9 nucleotides matching TRBD2. This CDR3 is built from 17 residues. Trimming removed 3 bases from V and 4 bases from J; junction bases left unmatched: 13. The V gene's germline CDR1 is SGHRS and CDR2 YFSETQ. The CDR3: CASSSALGAGGVETQYF. The CDR3 region has the DNA TGCGCCAGCAGCTCCGCCTTGGGAGCGGGGGGCGTAGAGACCCAGTACTTC.

This clone was counted once. The genes are TRBV6-5 and TRBJ1-6; TRBD1 might be the D (6 bases). Trimming removed 10 bases at V and 0 bases at J, with 10 bases between. Germline V gene sequence: CDR1 MNHEY, CDR2 SVGAGI. The CDR3 is 14 residues long. CDR3 amino acids: CATAGVSYNSPLHF. CDR3 nucleotide sequence: TGTGCCACGGCAGGGGTCTCCTATAATTCACCCCTCCACTTT.

This clone occurred a few times. V gene TRBV27 combines with J gene TRBJ2-2, with TRBD2 as a possible D gene (6 bases). The CDR3 covers 19 residues. Trimming stripped 4 bases from V and 0 bases from J, with 21 bases between. Looked up from germline, CDR1 is MNHEY and CDR2 is SMNVEV (reference sequence). The CDR3 region has the DNA TGTGCCAGCAGTTCTCCTGCCCTTAGCGGACTAACGAACACCGGGGAGCTGTTTTTT. Protein: CASSSPALSGLTNTGELFF.

The V call is TRBV15, the J call TRBJ2-1; the D gene is possibly TRBD2 (7 bases). The ends were cut back, 5 bases at V and 9 bases at J, with 17 bases in the middle. Germline V gives CDR1 LNHNV, CDR2 YYDKDF (reference sequence). The CDR3 spans 14 residues. CDR3: CATSGTGRGPEQFF. The DNA of the CDR3 is TGTGCCACCAGCGGAACAGGGCGGGGGCCTGAGCAGTTCTTC. Filled out from reference TRBV15 and TRBJ2-1, the complete variable domain reads DAMVIQNPRYQVTQFGKPVTLSCSQTLNHNVMYWYQQKSSQAPKLLFHYYDKDFNNEADTPDNFQSRRPNTSFCFLDIRSPGLGDTAMYLCATSGTGRGPEQFFGPGTRLTVL.

This clone showed up just once. The chain couples TRBV3-1 (or the pseudogene TRBV3-2) to TRBJ2-1; 8 bases are a match to TRBD2. V gave up 1 base and J gave up 1 base; unmatched junction bases: 18. The CDR3 spans 21 residues. Germline CDR1 reads LGHDT; CDR2 reads YNNKEL (reference sequence). The CDR3 sequence is CASSQGRVAGPSKGSYNEQFF. DNA for the CDR3: TGTGCCAGCAGCCAAGGGAGGGTAGCGGGACCTTCTAAGGGGTCCTACAATGAGCAGTTCTTC.

J is TRBJ1-2 and V is TRBV6-2 or TRBV6-3; 8 bases agree with TRBD1. J lost 5 bases, V lost 6 bases, and 8 bases had no gene match. The V gene's germline CDR1 is MNHEY and CDR2 SVGEGT. The CDR3 totals 14 residues. The CDR3 DNA is TGTGCCAGCAGCACCGGACAGGGTGGATATGGCTACACCTTC. This translates into CASSTGQGGYGYTF.

V gene TRBV9 combines with J gene TRBJ2-3; no reliable D call. Deletions cut 0 bases from V and 2 bases from J, with 7 bases between. The CDR3 covers 14 residues. Germline V gene data show CDR1 as SGDLS and CDR2 as YYNGEE. The CDR3 protein is CASSVGYSTDTQYF. CDR3 bases: TGTGCCAGCAGCGTAGGATACTCCACAGATACGCAGTATTTT.

This chain joins TRBV9 and TRBJ2-3; D unclear. CDR1 and CDR2 (germline): SGDLS, YYNGEE. Trimming pared 0 bases from V and 4 bases from J, leaving 6 bases between. This CDR3 is built from 13 residues. This CDR3 is CASSVASPDTQYF. CDR3 DNA sequence: TGTGCCAGCAGCGTAGCTTCCCCAGATACGCAGTATTTT.